This T cell receptor (beta chain) appears in the sequencing data of a study of PD-1 blockade in mismatch repair-deficient tumors. Sequenced by immunoSEQ multiplex PCR; TCRdb stores in-frame clones only, minus some. The top ten hold less than 6.5% of the sample, which has about 79,000 clones, approximately 78% seen once. Overall study results and limits: Tumor-resident clones, often undetectable pretreatment in blood, expanded then contracted after pembrolizumab.

Germline V lookup: CDR1 LGHNA, CDR2 YNFKEQ. This CDR3 spans 15 amino acids. With 4 bases clipped from V and 9 bases from J, the junction kept 6 bases outside the gene matches. The TCR-sequenced patients were a few responders to pembrolizumab. With respect to this clone: The antigen remains unidentified.

The sequence was collected from an adult with mismatch repair-deficient cancer. The chain employs TRBV4-2 and TRBJ2-1, with 13 bases lining up with TRBD2. The source was peripheral blood, collected 44 weeks after starting pembrolizumab. The CDR3, as DNA: TGTGCCAGCAGCCTGCCCGGGACTAGCGGGACTGAGCAGTTCTTC. Translation: CASSLPGTSGTEQFF.